This T cell receptor (beta chain) is from a study of OX40 agonist ivuxolimab in advanced cancers. Turning to the study itself: Patients assigned to dose escalation were diagnosed with hepatocellular carcinoma, melanoma, renal cell or head and neck cancer. Points from the study as a whole: Within 6 weeks, CD4+ and CD8+ blood T cells expanded clonally at 0.1 to 3.0 mg/kg.

The cohort excluded patients with autoimmune disease history or systemic immunosuppression. Regarding this clone: Its cognate antigen is unknown.

Clones were read by immunoSEQ multiplex PCR, and TCRdb kept only the in-frame ones, dropping some. The sample has fewer than 100,000 clones, 80% to 90% seen once. The CDR3 is 17 amino acids. The trim removed 2 bases at V and 6 bases at J, leaving 7 bases unmatched. Germline CDR1 reads SGHTA; CDR2 reads FQGTGA. V and J are TRBV7-3 and TRBJ1-6; TRBD1 aligns across 10 bases. The sample here was CD4+ or CD8+ T cells sorted from blood, taken in a trial of the OX40 agonist ivuxolimab. This sequence originates from an adult with an advanced solid tumor such as melanoma, head and neck, liver or kidney cancer. CDR3: CASSLGEGTGANSPLHF. DNA of the CDR3: TGTGCCAGCAGCTTAGGGGAGGGGACAGGGGCTAATTCACCCCTCCACTTT.